This entry features one T cell receptor (beta chain) sequence. This sample is drawn from a study of blood T cell repertoires in COVID-19. About the study: Both acute and convalescent COVID-19 samples were obtained from the United States, Italy and Spain. T cells, B-cell-depleted T cells, or PBMCs supplied cDNA or gDNA.

This CDR3 comprises 14 residues. CDR1 is LNHDA, CDR2 SQIVND, per germline (reference sequence). Germline trimming cut 4 bases from V and 4 bases from J; bases unmatched to any gene: 6. Per the study methods: For nucleated cells, counts were estimated from reference gene primer amplification. Here immunoSEQ multiplex PCR was the method, and the copy in TCRdb shows in-frame clones only, minus some. D and trimming were read from the DNA, whereas the V and J calls and clone size are those reported in that table. Among tens of thousands of clones listed, about 85% were seen once. The source of this sequence is a woman in her 70s with acute or convalescent COVID-19. V gene TRBV19 combines with J gene TRBJ1-1, with 7 bases that match TRBD1. Material: peripheral blood. The CDR3 bases are TGTGCCAGTAGTAATGACAGGGAAACCACTGAAGCTTTCTTT. Amino acids: CASSNDRETTEAFF.